This T cell receptor beta chain was obtained from a study of chemoradiotherapy in HPV16-positive cancers. As regards this clone: Antigen: not known.

Repeated repertoire sampling spanned the course of chemoradiotherapy. Study conclusions and caveats: Functional assays defining HPV-specific T cells used only a couple of HPV16-positive patients. During treatment, candidate HPV-specific clones and E7-related motifs expanded in tumor. Better recurrence-free survival went with HPV-responsive T-cell expansion in HPV16-positive patients.

Profiling relied on immunoSEQ multiplex PCR, and the TCRdb table lists in-frame clones only, not all of them. Here the sample spans roughly 14,000 clones, more than 70% being singletons. CDR1 is LNHNV, CDR2 YYDKDF, per germline (reference sequence). The V gene lost 0 bases and the J gene lost 4 bases, with 10 bases spanning the gap. The length of the CDR3 is 15 residues. The rearrangement joins TRBV15 to TRBJ1-3; no definite D call. Sequenced here: tumor tissue, sampled from a patient who underwent chemoradiotherapy. This clonotype was obtained from a human donor with HPV-associated anogenital cancer. Written as DNA, the CDR3 is TGTGCCACCAGCAGAGAACCGGGAGGAGGAAACACCATATATTTT. Translated, it gives CATSREPGGGNTIYF.